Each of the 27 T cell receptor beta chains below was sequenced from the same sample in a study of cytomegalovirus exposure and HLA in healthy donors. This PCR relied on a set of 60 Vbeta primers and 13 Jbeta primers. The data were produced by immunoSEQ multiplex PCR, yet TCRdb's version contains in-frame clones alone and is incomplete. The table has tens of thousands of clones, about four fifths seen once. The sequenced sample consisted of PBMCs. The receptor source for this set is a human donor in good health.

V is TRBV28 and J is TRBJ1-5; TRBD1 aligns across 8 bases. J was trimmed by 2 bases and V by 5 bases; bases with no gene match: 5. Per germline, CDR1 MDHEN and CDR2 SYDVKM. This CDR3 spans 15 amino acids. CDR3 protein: CASSLTDRGNQPQHF. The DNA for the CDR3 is TGTGCCAGCAGTCTTACGGACAGGGGCAATCAGCCCCAGCATTTT.

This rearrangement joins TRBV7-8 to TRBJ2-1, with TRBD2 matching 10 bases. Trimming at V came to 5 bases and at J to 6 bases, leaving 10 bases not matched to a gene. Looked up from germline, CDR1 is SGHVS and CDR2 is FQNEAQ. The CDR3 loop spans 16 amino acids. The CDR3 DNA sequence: TGTGCCAGCAGCATGCCACCGGGACTAGCGACCAATGAGCAGTTCTTC. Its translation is CASSMPPGLATNEQFF.

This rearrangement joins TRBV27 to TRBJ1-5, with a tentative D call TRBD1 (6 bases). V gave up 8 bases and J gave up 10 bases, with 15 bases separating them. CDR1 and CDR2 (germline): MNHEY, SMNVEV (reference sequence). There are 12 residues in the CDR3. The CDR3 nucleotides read TGTGCCAGCGGACTAGGGGGGGGCCCCCAGCATTTT. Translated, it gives CASGLGGGPQHF.

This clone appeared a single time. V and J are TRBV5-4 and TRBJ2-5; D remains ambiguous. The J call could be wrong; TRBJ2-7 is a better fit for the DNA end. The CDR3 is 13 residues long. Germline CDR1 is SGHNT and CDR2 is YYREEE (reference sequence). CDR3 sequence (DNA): TGTGCCAGCAGCTTATTCGAAGACTACGAGCAGTACTTC. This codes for CASSLFEDYEQYF.

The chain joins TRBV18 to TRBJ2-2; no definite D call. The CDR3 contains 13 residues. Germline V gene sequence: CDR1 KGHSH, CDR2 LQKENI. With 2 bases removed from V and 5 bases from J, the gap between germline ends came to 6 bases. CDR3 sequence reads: CASSPVSTGELFF. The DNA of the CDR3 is TGTGCCAGCTCACCAGTTTCTACCGGGGAGCTGTTTTTT.

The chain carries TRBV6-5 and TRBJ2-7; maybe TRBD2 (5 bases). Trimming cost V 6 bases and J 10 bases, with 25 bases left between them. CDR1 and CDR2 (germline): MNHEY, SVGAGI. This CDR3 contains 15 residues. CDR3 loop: CASRARAYDDKQQYF. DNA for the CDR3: TGTGCCAGCAGGGCGCGGGCCTACGACGATAAGCAACAGTACTTC.

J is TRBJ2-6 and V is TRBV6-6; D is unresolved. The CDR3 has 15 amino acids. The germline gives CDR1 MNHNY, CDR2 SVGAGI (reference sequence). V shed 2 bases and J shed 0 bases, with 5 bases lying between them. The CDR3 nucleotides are TGTGCCAGCAGTTACGTTAGCTCTGGGGCCAACGTCCTGACTTTC. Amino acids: CASSYVSSGANVLTF.

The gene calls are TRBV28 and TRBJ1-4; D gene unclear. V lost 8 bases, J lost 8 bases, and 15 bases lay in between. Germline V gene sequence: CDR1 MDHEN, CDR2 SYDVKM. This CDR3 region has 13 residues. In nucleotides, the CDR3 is TGTGCCAGCCGATCGGGGAGCGAAGAAAAACTGTTTTTT. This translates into CASRSGSEEKLFF. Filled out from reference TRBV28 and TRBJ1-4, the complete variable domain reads DVKVTQSSRYLVKRTGEKVFLECVQDMDHENMFWYRQDPGLGLRLIYFSYDVKMKEKGDIPEGYSVSREKKERFSLILESASTNQTSMYLCASRSGSEEKLFFGSGTQLSVL.

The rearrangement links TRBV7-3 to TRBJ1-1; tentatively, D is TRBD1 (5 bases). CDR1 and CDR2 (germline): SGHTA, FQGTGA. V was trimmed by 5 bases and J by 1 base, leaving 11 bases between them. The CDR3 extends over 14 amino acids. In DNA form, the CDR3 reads TGTGCCAGCAGCCCCCGGGGGTCGAACACTGAAGCTTTCTTT. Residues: CASSPRGSNTEAFF.

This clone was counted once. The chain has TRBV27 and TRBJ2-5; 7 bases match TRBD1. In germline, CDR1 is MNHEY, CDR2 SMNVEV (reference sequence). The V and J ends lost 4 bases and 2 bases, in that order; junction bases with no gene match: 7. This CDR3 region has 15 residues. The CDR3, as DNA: TGTGCCAGCAGTTCCACAGGGGTGGGGCAAGAGACCCAGTACTTC. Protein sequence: CASSSTGVGQETQYF.

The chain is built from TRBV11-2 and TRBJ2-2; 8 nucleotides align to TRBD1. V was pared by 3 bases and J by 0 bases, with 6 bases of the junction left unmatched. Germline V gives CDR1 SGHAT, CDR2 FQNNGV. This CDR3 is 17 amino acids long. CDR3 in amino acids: CASSFRTGSANTGELFF. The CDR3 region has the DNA TGTGCCAGCAGCTTTCGGACAGGGAGCGCGAACACCGGGGAGCTGTTTTTT.

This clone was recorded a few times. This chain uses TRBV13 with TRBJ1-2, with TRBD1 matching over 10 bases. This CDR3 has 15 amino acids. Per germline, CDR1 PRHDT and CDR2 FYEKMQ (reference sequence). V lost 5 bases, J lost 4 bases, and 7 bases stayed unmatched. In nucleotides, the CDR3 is TGTGCCAGCAGCCAGGGACAGGGGACTTTCTATGGCTACACCTTC. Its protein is CASSQGQGTFYGYTF.

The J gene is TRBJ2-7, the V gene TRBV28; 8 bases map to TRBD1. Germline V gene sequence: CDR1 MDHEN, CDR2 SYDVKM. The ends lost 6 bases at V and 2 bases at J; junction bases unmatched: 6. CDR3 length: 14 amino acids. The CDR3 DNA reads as TGTGCCAGCAGCCCCACAGGGGGTACCTACGAGCAGTACTTC. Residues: CASSPTGGTYEQYF.

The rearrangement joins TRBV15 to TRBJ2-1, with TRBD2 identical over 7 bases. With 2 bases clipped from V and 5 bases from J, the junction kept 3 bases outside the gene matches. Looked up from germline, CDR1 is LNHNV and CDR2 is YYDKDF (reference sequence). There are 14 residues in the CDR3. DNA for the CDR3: TGTGCCACCAGCAGACCCGGGACTAACAATGAGCAGTTCTTC. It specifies CATSRPGTNNEQFF.

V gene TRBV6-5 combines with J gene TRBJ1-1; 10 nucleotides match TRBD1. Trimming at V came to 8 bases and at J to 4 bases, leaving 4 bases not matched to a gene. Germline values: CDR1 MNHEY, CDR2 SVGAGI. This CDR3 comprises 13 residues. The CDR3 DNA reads TGTGCCAGCGGGGGACAGGGGATCACTGAAGCTTTCTTT. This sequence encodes CASGGQGITEAFF.

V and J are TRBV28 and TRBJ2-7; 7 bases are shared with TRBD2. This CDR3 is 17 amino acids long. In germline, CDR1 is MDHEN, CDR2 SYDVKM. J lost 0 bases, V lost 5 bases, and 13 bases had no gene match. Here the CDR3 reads CASSGLVGGLSSYEQYF. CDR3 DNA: TGTGCCAGCAGTGGGCTCGTGGGAGGGCTGAGCTCCTACGAGCAGTACTTC.

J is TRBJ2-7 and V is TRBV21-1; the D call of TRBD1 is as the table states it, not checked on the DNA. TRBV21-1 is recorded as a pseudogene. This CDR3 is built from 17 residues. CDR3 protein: CASSPFRTDTVPGQQYF. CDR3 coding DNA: TGTGCCAGCAGCCCTTTCCGGACGGACACCGTCCCTGGGCAGCAGTACTTC.

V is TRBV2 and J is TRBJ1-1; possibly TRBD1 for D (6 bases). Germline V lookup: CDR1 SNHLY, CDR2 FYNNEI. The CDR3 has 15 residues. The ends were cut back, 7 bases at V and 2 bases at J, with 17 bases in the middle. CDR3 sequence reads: CASIRTDTLNTEAFF. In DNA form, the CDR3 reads TGTGCCAGCATCAGGACAGATACGTTAAACACTGAAGCTTTCTTT.

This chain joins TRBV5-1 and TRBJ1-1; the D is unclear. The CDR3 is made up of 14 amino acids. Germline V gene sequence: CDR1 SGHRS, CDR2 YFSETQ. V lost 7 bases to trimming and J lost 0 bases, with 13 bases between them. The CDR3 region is CASGWNSLNTEAFF. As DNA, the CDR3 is TGCGCCAGCGGGTGGAACAGTCTGAACACTGAAGCTTTCTTT.

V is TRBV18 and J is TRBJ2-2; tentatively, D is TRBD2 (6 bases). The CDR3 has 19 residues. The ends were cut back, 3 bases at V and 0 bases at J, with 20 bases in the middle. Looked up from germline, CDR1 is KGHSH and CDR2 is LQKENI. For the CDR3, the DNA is TGTGCCAGCTCACCCCTCAGCGCCGGGACTGGGCCGAACACCGGGGAGCTGTTTTTT. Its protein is CASSPLSAGTGPNTGELFF.

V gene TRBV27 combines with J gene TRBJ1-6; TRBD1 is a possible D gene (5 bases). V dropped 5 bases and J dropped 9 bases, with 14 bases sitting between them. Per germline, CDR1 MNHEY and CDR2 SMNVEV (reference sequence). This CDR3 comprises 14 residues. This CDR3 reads CASSPSAGLSPLHF. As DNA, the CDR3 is TGTGCCAGCAGTCCGTCGGCAGGGCTTTCACCCCTCCACTTT.

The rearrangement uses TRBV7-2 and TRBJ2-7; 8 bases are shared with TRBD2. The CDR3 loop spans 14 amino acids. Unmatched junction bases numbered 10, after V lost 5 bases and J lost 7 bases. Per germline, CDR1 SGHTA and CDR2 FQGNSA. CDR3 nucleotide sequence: TGTGCCAGCAGCGTAGGAGCGGGGGTAGTAGAGCAGTACTTC. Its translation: CASSVGAGVVEQYF.

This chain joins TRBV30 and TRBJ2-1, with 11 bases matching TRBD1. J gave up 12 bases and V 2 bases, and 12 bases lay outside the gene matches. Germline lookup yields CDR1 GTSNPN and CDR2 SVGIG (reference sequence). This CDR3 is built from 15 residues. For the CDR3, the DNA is TGTGCCTGGAGTTGGACAGGGGGCCGCTCCTATGGGCAGTTCTTC. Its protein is CAWSWTGGRSYGQFF.

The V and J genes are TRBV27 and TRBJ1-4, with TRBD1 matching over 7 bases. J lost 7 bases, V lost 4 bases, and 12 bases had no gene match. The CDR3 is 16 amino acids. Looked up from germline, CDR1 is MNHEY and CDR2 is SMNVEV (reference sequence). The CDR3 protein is CASSSFQGVFGEKLFF. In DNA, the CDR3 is TGTGCCAGCAGTTCCTTTCAGGGGGTATTCGGTGAAAAACTGTTTTTT. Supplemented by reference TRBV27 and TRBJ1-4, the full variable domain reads EAQVTQNPRYLITVTGKKLTVTCSQNMNHEYMSWYRQDPGLGLRQIYYSMNVEVTDKGDVPEGYKVSRKEKRNFPLILESPSPNQTSLYFCASSSFQGVFGEKLFFGSGTQLSVL.

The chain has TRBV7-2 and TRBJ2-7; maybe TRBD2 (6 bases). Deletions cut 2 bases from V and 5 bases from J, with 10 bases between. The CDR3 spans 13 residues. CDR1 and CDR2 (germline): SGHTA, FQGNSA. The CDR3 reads CASSLLATNEQYF. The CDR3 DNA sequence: TGTGCCAGCAGCTTACTAGCGACCAACGAGCAGTACTTC.

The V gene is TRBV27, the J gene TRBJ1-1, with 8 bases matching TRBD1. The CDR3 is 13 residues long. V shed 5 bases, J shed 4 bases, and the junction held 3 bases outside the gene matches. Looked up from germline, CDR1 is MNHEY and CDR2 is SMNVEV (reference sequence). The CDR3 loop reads CASSPDRVTEAFF. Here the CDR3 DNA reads TGTGCCAGCAGTCCGGACAGGGTCACTGAAGCTTTCTTT.

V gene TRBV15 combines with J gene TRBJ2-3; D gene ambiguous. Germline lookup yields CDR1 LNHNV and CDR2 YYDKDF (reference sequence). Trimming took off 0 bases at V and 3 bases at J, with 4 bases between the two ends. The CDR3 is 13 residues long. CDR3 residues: CATSRDGTDTQYF. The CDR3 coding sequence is TGTGCCACCAGCAGAGACGGGACAGATACGCAGTATTTT.